Following are 21 T cell receptor beta chains from one sample sequenced in a study of pediatric ulcerative colitis. The assay was immunoSEQ multiplex PCR, and TCRdb's table has in-frame clones only and misses some. The sample has approximately 60,000 clones; about nine tenths are singletons. The sample comprised blood. Receptors originate from a boy between 10 and 17 years old with severe ulcerative colitis.

The rearrangement uses TRBV14 and TRBJ2-1; tentative D call: TRBD2 (5 bases). Trimming cost V 1 base and J 1 base, with 8 bases left between them. The CDR3 covers 15 residues. The germline gives CDR1 SGHDN, CDR2 FVKESK. CDR3 nucleotides: TGTGCCAGCAGCCAAGGAACTAGGTCCTACAATGAGCAGTTCTTC. It codes for CASSQGTRSYNEQFF.

This chain connects TRBV6-5 to TRBJ1-2; D call uncertain. Germline V gene data show CDR1 as MNHEY and CDR2 as SVGAGI. CDR3 length: 11 residues. V was trimmed by 8 bases and J by 5 bases, leaving 9 bases between them. The CDR3 is CASSDLYGYTF. For the CDR3, the DNA is TGTGCCAGCTCGGATCTTTATGGCTACACCTTC.

CDR3 in amino acids: CATSRETGWNTEAFF. CDR3 bases: TGTGCCACCAGCAGAGAGACAGGGTGGAACACTGAAGCTTTCTTT. The chain joins TRBV15 to TRBJ1-1, with TRBD1 identical over 7 bases. Germline V lookup: CDR1 LNHNV, CDR2 YYDKDF (reference sequence). The CDR3 is made up of 15 amino acids. J was trimmed by 1 base and V by 0 bases; bases with no gene match: 2.

This clone was seen only a few times. The chain has TRBV19 and TRBJ2-7; D might be TRBD1 or TRBD2, each matching 5 bases. CDR3 length: 17 residues. V shed 5 bases and J shed 2 bases, with 22 bases lying between them. Germline CDR1 and CDR2: LNHDA and SQIVND (reference sequence). The CDR3 reads CASSLIVGVGDAYEQYF. Written as DNA, the CDR3 is TGTGCCAGTAGTCTCATAGTGGGAGTCGGGGACGCCTACGAGCAGTACTTC.

The rearrangement joins TRBV27 to TRBJ2-3; tentatively, D is TRBD2 (6 bases). The germline V and J ends were trimmed by 5 bases and 9 bases, with 12 bases remaining between them. This CDR3 spans 12 amino acids. The germline CDR1 and CDR2 sequences are MNHEY and SMNVEV (reference sequence). The CDR3 here is CASSQGLGTQYF. The CDR3 nucleotides read TGTGCCAGCAGTCAGGGACTTGGCACGCAGTATTTT.

The chain uses TRBV9 and TRBJ2-1; 8 bases are shared with TRBD2. The V and J ends lost 3 bases and 5 bases, in that order; junction bases with no gene match: 10. CDR1 is SGDLS and CDR2 is YYNGEE in the germline V gene. This CDR3 contains 16 residues. The DNA of the CDR3 is TGTGCCAGCAGCGCCGCCGGGACTAGGTATGACAATGAGCAGTTCTTC. Translation gives CASSAAGTRYDNEQFF.

V is TRBV19 and J is TRBJ1-3; 8 nucleotides align to TRBD1. From germline, CDR1 is LNHDA and CDR2 SQIVND (reference sequence). The V segment lost 5 bases and the J segment 1 base; nucleotides outside the gene matches: 1. CDR3 length: 14 amino acids. CDR3 in amino acids: CASSGQGSGNTIYF. The CDR3 nucleotides read TGTGCCAGTAGTGGACAGGGTTCTGGAAACACCATATATTTT.

The chain links TRBV19 to TRBJ1-3; possible D gene TRBD1, 5 bases. Germline assignment: CDR1 LNHDA and CDR2 SQIVND (reference sequence). The V and J ends lost 5 bases and 2 bases respectively, with 13 bases between them. The CDR3 is made up of 15 amino acids. CDR3 in amino acids: CASSVPTGAGNTIYF. The CDR3 coding sequence is TGTGCCAGTAGTGTCCCGACGGGGGCTGGAAACACCATATATTTT.

This clone has a single count. This chain connects TRBV27 to TRBJ1-2; no firm D call. V lost 4 bases to trimming and J lost 1 base, with 13 bases between them. This CDR3 is built from 15 residues. CDR1 is MNHEY and CDR2 is SMNVEV in the germline V gene (reference sequence). The CDR3 DNA follows: TGTGCCAGCAGTTCCCCACTGTCGCATAACTATGGCTACACCTTC. Translation gives CASSSPLSHNYGYTF.

The V gene is TRBV2, the J gene TRBJ1-1, with D hard to call. Trimming pared 6 bases from V and 6 bases from J, leaving 14 bases between. CDR1 SNHLY and CDR2 FYNNEI come from the germline V gene. The CDR3 contains 13 residues. CDR3 region: CASSEIREAEAFF. The CDR3 DNA sequence: TGTGCCAGCAGCGAGATAAGGGAAGCTGAAGCTTTCTTT.

CDR3 DNA sequence: TGTGCCAGCAGCGCACCGGGACACCCCCTTCAAGAGACCCAGTACTTC. This gives the protein CASSAPGHPLQETQYF. The chain couples TRBV5-6 to TRBJ2-5, with a possible D match to TRBD1 (6 bases). The CDR3 spans 16 residues. Germline assignment: CDR1 SGHDT and CDR2 YYEEEE. The germline V and J ends were trimmed by 4 bases and 2 bases, with 18 bases remaining between them.

J is TRBJ2-3 and V is TRBV29-1; 11 positions match TRBD2. The ends lost 4 bases at V and 0 bases at J; junction bases unmatched: 0. The germline V gene encodes CDR1 SQVTM and CDR2 ANQGSEA. The CDR3 is 14 amino acids. The CDR3: CSVGTSGSTDTQYF. The CDR3 DNA follows: TGCAGCGTTGGGACTAGCGGGAGCACAGATACGCAGTATTTT.

This chain joins TRBV21-1 and TRBJ1-1. TRBV21-1 has pseudogene status. The CDR3 loop spans 16 amino acids. The DNA of the CDR3 is TGTGCCAGCATCCAGAGCAACGGGGGGGCTAACACTGAAGCTTTCTTT. Translated, it gives CASIQSNGGANTEAFF.

The rearrangement joins TRBV29-1 to TRBJ2-1, with D perhaps TRBD2 (6 bases). CDR3 size: 15 residues. Trimming stripped 2 bases from V and 2 bases from J, with 13 bases between. Germline CDR1 SQVTM, CDR2 ANQGSEA. CDR3 amino acids: CSVELTGVTYNEQFF. In DNA form, the CDR3 reads TGCAGCGTTGAATTGACGGGAGTGACCTACAATGAGCAGTTCTTC.

This chain links TRBV2 with TRBJ2-3; D unclear. Germline-derived CDR1 and CDR2 are SNHLY and FYNNEI. Trimming stripped 10 bases from V and 4 bases from J, with 15 bases between. CDR3 size: 13 residues. DNA for the CDR3: TGTGCCACAGGACGAGAGGCCTCAGATACGCAGTATTTT. Translated, it gives CATGREASDTQYF.

This sequence joins TRBV25-1 and TRBJ2-7; perhaps TRBD2 as D (6 bases). There are 15 residues in the CDR3. Per germline, CDR1 MGHDK and CDR2 SYGVNS. Deletions cut 5 bases from V and 2 bases from J, with 16 bases between. The CDR3 bases are TGTGCCAGCAGTCCCCGGGGGACTTCACCCTACGAGCAGTACTTC. As protein: CASSPRGTSPYEQYF.

The sample holds one count of this clone. The chain joins TRBV2 to TRBJ2-2, with D unclear. V lost 5 bases to trimming and J lost 2 bases, with 12 bases between them. This CDR3 spans 15 amino acids. Germline loops: CDR1 SNHLY, CDR2 FYNNEI. CDR3 protein: CASSFWLLNTGELFF. As DNA, the CDR3 is TGTGCCAGCAGTTTCTGGCTACTCAACACCGGGGAGCTGTTTTTT.

J is TRBJ2-7 and V is TRBV30, with D possibly TRBD2 on 5 matching bases. This CDR3 is built from 13 residues. Germline-derived CDR1 and CDR2 are GTSNPN and SVGIG (reference sequence). The V and J ends lost 3 bases and 2 bases respectively, with 11 bases between them. The CDR3 DNA sequence: TGTGCCTGGAGCGGAGGAAACCCCTACGAGCAGTACTTC. Amino acids: CAWSGGNPYEQYF. The entire variable domain, with the rest obtained from reference TRBV30 and TRBJ2-7, is as follows: SQTIHQWPATLVQPVGSPLSLECTVEGTSNPNLYWYRQAAGRGLQLLFYSVGIGQISSEVPQNLSASRPQDRQFILSSKKLLLSDSGFYLCAWSGGNPYEQYFGPGTRLTVT.

CDR3 residues: CASSKVYEREAFSYEQYF. The CDR3 region has the DNA TGTGCCAGCAGCAAAGTTTACGAGCGGGAGGCCTTCTCCTACGAGCAGTACTTC. The genes are TRBV21-1 and TRBJ2-7; the DNA was not compared with TRBD2, the D call given in the table. TRBV21-1 is a listed pseudogene. CDR3 length equals 18 residues.

The chain couples TRBV28 to TRBJ2-4; the D call may be TRBD1 or TRBD2 (5 bases each). V lost 7 bases, J lost 0 bases, and 10 bases lay in between. Germline CDR1 MDHEN, CDR2 SYDVKM. The CDR3 extends over 14 amino acids. This chain's CDR3 is CASTGPIAKNIQYF. The CDR3, as DNA: TGTGCCAGCACGGGACCGATAGCCAAAAACATTCAGTACTTC.

In the case of this clone: One junction end disagrees with the germline gene, perhaps due to a read error. This chain links TRBV28 with TRBJ1-4, with a possible D match to TRBD1 (6 bases). The CDR3 is made up of 12 amino acids. Germline V CDR1 and CDR2: MDHEN, SYDVKM. This chain's CDR3 is CASSLKRGARPF. The CDR3 DNA is TGTGCCAGCAGTTTAAAGAGGGGGGCGCGACCGTTT.